These T cell receptor beta chains were read from a single sample in a study of T cells in Graves' hyperthyroidism and ophthalmopathy. TCRdb independently ran MiXCR on the multiplex PCR reads; one entry per CDR3 protein. The table shows about 700,000 distinct CDR3 sequences, with about 14% occurring only once. The sequenced sample consisted of blood. These receptors were taken from a woman between 18 and 30 years old with Graves' hyperthyroidism. The CDR3 runs from the conserved cysteine through the conserved F or W. The order of the fields is V gene, clone size, D gene, J gene, CDR3 protein, CDR3 DNA. A D gene is named only where the DNA matches it firmly. Clone size, where shown, is once, few, many, or a class for clones that have expanded.

V gene: TRBV11-2; clone size: many; D gene: TRBD2; J gene: TRBJ2-1; CDR3 protein: CASSSMGLAVYNEQFF; CDR3 DNA: TGTGCCAGCAGCTCCATGGGACTAGCGGTATACAATGAGCAGTTCTTC
V gene: TRBV27; clone size: many; D gene: -; J gene: TRBJ1-1; CDR3 protein: CASSLGGASEAFF; CDR3 DNA: TGTGCCAGCAGTTTAGGCGGGGCCTCCGAAGCTTTCTTT
V gene: TRBV28; clone size: -; D gene: -; J gene: TRBJ2-4; CDR3 protein: CASSFGKGLKNIQYF; CDR3 DNA: TGTGCCAGCAGTTTTGGGAAGGGTCTAAAAAACATTCAGTACTTC
V gene: TRBV20-1; clone size: few; D gene: TRBD2; J gene: TRBJ2-5; CDR3 protein: CSAGGTSGKETQYF; CDR3 DNA: TGCAGTGCTGGAGGGACTAGCGGGAAAGAGACCCAGTACTTC
V gene: TRBV20-1; clone size: many; D gene: TRBD2; J gene: TRBJ2-1; CDR3 protein: CSASNKREFSYNEQFF; CDR3 DNA: TGCAGTGCTAGTAATAAGCGGGAGTTCTCCTACAATGAGCAGTTCTTC
V gene: TRBV7-8; clone size: -; D gene: -; J gene: TRBJ1-5; CDR3 protein: CASSLSDPGAQPQHF; CDR3 DNA: TGTGCCAGCAGCTTATCGGACCCGGGGGCACAGCCCCAGCATTTT
V gene: TRBV9; clone size: many; D gene: -; J gene: TRBJ1-4; CDR3 protein: CASSGALSEKLFF; CDR3 DNA: TGTGCCAGCAGCGGAGCCCTGAGTGAAAAACTGTTTTTT
V gene: TRBV2; clone size: -; D gene: TRBD2; J gene: TRBJ2-3; CDR3 protein: CASRFTSGGSDTQYF; CDR3 DNA: TGTGCCAGCAGATTCACTAGCGGGGGGTCAGATACGCAGTATTTT
V gene: TRBV6-1; clone size: -; D gene: TRBD1; J gene: TRBJ2-3; CDR3 protein: CASSGTGDSTDTQYF; CDR3 DNA: TGTGCCAGCAGTGGGACAGGCGATAGCACAGATACGCAGTATTTT
V gene: TRBV27; clone size: many; D gene: TRBD2; J gene: TRBJ2-1; CDR3 protein: CASSKTGTTRSGEQFF; CDR3 DNA: TGTGCCAGCAGCAAAACGGGGACTACCAGGTCAGGTGAGCAGTTCTTC
V gene: TRBV24-1; clone size: -; D gene: TRBD2; J gene: TRBJ2-1; CDR3 protein: CATSDLTSGLSSYNEQFF; CDR3 DNA: TGTGCCACCAGTGATTTGACTAGCGGTTTAAGCTCCTACAATGAGCAGTTCTTC
V gene: TRBV20-1; clone size: many; D gene: -; J gene: TRBJ2-1; CDR3 protein: CSARVSAGKANEQFF; CDR3 DNA: TGCAGTGCTAGGGTTTCCGCGGGGAAAGCGAATGAGCAGTTCTTC
V gene: TRBV18; clone size: many; D gene: -; J gene: TRBJ2-5; CDR3 protein: CASSSLLGENQETQYF; CDR3 DNA: TGTGCCAGCTCATCACTCCTCGGGGAGAACCAAGAGACCCAGTACTTC
V gene: TRBV20-1; clone size: -; D gene: -; J gene: TRBJ2-4; CDR3 protein: CSARPPGRIKNIQYF; CDR3 DNA: TGCAGTGCTAGACCCCCAGGGAGAATTAAAAACATTCAGTACTTC
V gene: TRBV15; clone size: few; D gene: TRBD1; J gene: TRBJ1-3; CDR3 protein: CATRRQGRIGGNTIYF; CDR3 DNA: TGTGCCACCAGGAGACAGGGCCGAATAGGTGGAAACACCATATATTTT
V gene: TRBV19; clone size: few; D gene: -; J gene: TRBJ2-3; CDR3 protein: CASSTGRLETDTQYF; CDR3 DNA: TGTGCCAGTAGTACGGGGCGATTAGAAACAGATACGCAGTATTTT
V gene: TRBV10-3; clone size: few; D gene: -; J gene: TRBJ2-7; CDR3 protein: CAISESPPNEQYF; CDR3 DNA: TGTGCCATCAGTGAGTCACCGCCAAACGAGCAGTACTTC
V gene: TRBV18; clone size: many; D gene: -; J gene: TRBJ1-3; CDR3 protein: CASSPSRSSGNTIYF; CDR3 DNA: TGTGCCAGCTCACCCTCAAGGAGCTCTGGAAACACCATATATTTT
V gene: TRBV2; clone size: many; D gene: -; J gene: TRBJ2-2; CDR3 protein: CASSEIGGSTGELFF; CDR3 DNA: TGTGCCAGCAGTGAAATTGGAGGGTCGACCGGGGAGCTGTTTTTT
V gene: TRBV20-1; clone size: -; D gene: -; J gene: TRBJ2-1; CDR3 protein: CSARGWAVHEQFF; CDR3 DNA: TGCAGTGCTAGAGGGTGGGCCGTCCATGAGCAGTTCTTC
V gene: TRBV4-1; clone size: many; D gene: -; J gene: TRBJ1-2; CDR3 protein: CASSQPWTYGYTF; CDR3 DNA: TGCGCCAGCAGCCAACCCTGGACCTATGGCTACACCTTC
V gene: TRBV20-1; clone size: -; D gene: TRBD2; J gene: TRBJ2-1; CDR3 protein: CSARDIAGTYNEQFF; CDR3 DNA: TGCAGTGCTAGAGATATAGCGGGGACGTACAATGAGCAGTTCTTC
V gene: TRBV14; clone size: few; D gene: TRBD1; J gene: TRBJ1-1; CDR3 protein: CASSQPRQGFCTEAFF; CDR3 DNA: TGTGCCAGCAGCCAGCCCCGACAGGGGTTCTGCACTGAAGCTTTCTTT
V gene: TRBV20-1; clone size: -; D gene: -; J gene: TRBJ1-1; CDR3 protein: CSARDLGGAGGVNTEAFF; CDR3 DNA: TGCAGTGCTAGAGATCTCGGAGGGGCGGGAGGGGTAAACACTGAAGCTTTCTTT
V gene: TRBV9; clone size: once; D gene: TRBD2; J gene: TRBJ2-1; CDR3 protein: CASSVGSGRSNEQFF; CDR3 DNA: TGTGCCAGCAGCGTAGGTAGCGGGAGAAGCAATGAGCAGTTCTTC
V gene: TRBV7-9; clone size: -; D gene: TRBD2; J gene: TRBJ2-2; CDR3 protein: CASSSPGLAGFTGELFF; CDR3 DNA: TGTGCCAGCAGCTCACCGGGACTAGCGGGTTTCACCGGGGAGCTGTTTTTT
V gene: TRBV12-3/TRBV12-4; clone size: -; D gene: TRBD1; J gene: TRBJ1-5; CDR3 protein: CASSRDRGTFNQPQHF; CDR3 DNA: TGTGCCAGCAGTAGGGACAGGGGGACCTTCAATCAGCCCCAGCATTTT